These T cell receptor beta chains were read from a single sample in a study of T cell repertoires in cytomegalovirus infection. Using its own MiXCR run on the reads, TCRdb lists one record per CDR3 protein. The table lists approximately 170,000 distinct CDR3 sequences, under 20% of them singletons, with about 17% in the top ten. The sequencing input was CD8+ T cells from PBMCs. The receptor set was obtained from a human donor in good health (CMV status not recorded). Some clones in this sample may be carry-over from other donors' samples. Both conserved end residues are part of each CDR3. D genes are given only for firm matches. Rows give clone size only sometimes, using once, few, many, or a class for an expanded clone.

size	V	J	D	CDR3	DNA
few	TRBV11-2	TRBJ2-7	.	CASSSPPGGVAYEQYF	TGTGCCAGCAGCTCCCCCCCCGGGGGAGTGGCCTACGAGCAGTACTTC
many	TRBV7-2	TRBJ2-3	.	CASSFLSLSTDTQYF	TGTGCCAGCAGCTTTTTATCGCTGAGCACAGATACGCAGTATTTT
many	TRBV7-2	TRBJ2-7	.	CASSLGVDEQYF	TGTGCCAGCAGCTTAGGGGTCGACGAGCAGTACTTC
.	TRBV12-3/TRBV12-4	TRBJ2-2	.	CASTPWTPNTGELFF	TGTGCCAGCACCCCTTGGACGCCCAACACCGGGGAGCTGTTTTTT
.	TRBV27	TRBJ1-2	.	CASSSGVFAYGYTF	TGTGCCAGCAGTTCAGGGGTCTTCGCATATGGCTACACCTTC
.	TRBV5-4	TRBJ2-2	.	CASSRRGSANTGELFF	TGTGCCAGCAGCCGCCGAGGGTCGGCGAACACCGGGGAGCTGTTTTTT
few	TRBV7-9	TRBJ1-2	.	CASSPPWEGQGGYTF	TGTGCCAGCAGCCCGCCCTGGGAGGGGCAGGGTGGCTACACCTTC
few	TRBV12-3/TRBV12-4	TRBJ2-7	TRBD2	CASSPRLAGAAYEQYF	TGTGCCAGCAGCCCTAGACTAGCGGGGGCCGCCTACGAGCAGTACTTC
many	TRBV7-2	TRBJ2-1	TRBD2	CASSVPLAGGIAYNEQFF	TGTGCCAGCAGCGTCCCGCTAGCGGGGGGGATTGCCTACAATGAGCAGTTCTTC
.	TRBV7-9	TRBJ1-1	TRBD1	CASSLQGRMTEAFF	TGTGCCAGCAGTTTACAGGGGCGGATGACTGAAGCTTTCTTT
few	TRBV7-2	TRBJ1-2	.	CASRQGLGYTF	TGTGCCAGCCGGCAGGGTTTGGGCTACACCTTC
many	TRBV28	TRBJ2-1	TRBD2	CASSLASGGYNEQFF	TGTGCCAGCAGTCTCGCTAGCGGGGGCTACAATGAGCAGTTCTTC
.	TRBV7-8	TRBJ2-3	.	CASSLSPLSQYF	TGTGCCAGCAGCCTCTCGCCCTTATCGCAGTATTTT
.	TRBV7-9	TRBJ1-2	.	CASSLGALYGYTF	TGTGCCAGCAGCTTAGGAGCGCTCTATGGCTACACCTTC
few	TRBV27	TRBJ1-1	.	CASSSSGRPTEAFF	TGTGCCAGCAGTTCATCAGGACGCCCCACTGAAGCTTTCTTT
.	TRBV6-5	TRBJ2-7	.	CASSYTRPGQGPWEQYF	TGTGCCAGCAGTTATACTCGACCGGGCCAGGGGCCGTGGGAGCAGTACTTC
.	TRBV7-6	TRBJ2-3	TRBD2	CASSLGKPAGPTDTQYF	TGTGCCAGCAGCCTCGGTAAACCAGCGGGACCCACAGATACGCAGTATTTT